This T cell receptor (beta chain) was sequenced for a study of shared clonotypes between healthy human individuals. Study context: Each donor's CD4 naive and CD4 memory cells filled three plates apiece, CD8 naive two, and CD8 memory one. Whole-study findings and limits: When naive CD4 clonotypes were compared across a few donors, approximately 5% were shared.

Naive CD8 cells, CD45RO-negative and positively selected for CCR7, excluded terminally differentiated effector memory CD45RA+ cells. CDR1 is SGHRS and CDR2 is YFSETQ in the germline V gene. V was clipped by 1 base and J by 2 bases, with 10 bases between them. This CDR3 contains 14 residues. A word on this clone: What it binds is unknown.

Deep was the level at which the assay was run. In the study's own analysis: ImmunoSEQ yielded junction-only sequences lacking quality scores, so filtering differed. Method: immunoSEQ multiplex PCR; TCRdb's copy keeps in-frame clones and lacks some. D and trimming come from the DNA, and the V and J calls and clone size come from that table. This table holds about 2.2 million clones, about 93% found once. The chain couples TRBV5-1 to TRBJ2-7; D uncertain. The sample comprised naive CD8+ T cells from PBMCs. This receptor was identified in a man aged 18 to 29 in good health. Some clones in this sample may be carry-over from other donors' samples. CDR3 DNA: TGCGCCAGCAGCTTGATGGCAGAAGCCTACGAGCAGTACTTC. It codes for CASSLMAEAYEQYF.